A selection of T cell receptor beta chains follows, all from one sample in a study of blood T cells in healthy people across ages. In TCRdb, the 5' RACE reads were re-called with MiXCR into one record per CDR3 protein. The table shows 700,000 to 950,000 distinct CDR3 sequences, with 43% occurring only once. The sample taken for sequencing was blood. The receptors derive from a woman aged 55-69 years in good health. The CDR3 runs from the conserved cysteine through the conserved F or W. Fields, in order: D gene, V gene, J gene, clone size, CDR3 protein, CDR3 DNA. The D gene is left open where the match is weak. Part of the rows lack a size; the others show once, few, many or a class for expanded clones.

>.|TRBV20-1|TRBJ2-1|many
CSVEGGLYNEQFF
TGCAGTGTGGAGGGGGGGTTGTACAATGAGCAGTTCTTC
>.|TRBV6-2/TRBV6-3|TRBJ2-7|.
CAGRRHGSHEQYF
TGTGCCGGCAGGAGACACGGCTCCCACGAGCAGTACTTC
>TRBD2|TRBV5-1|TRBJ2-7|many
CASSLTSGRSSYEQYF
TGCGCCAGCAGCTTGACTAGCGGGAGGAGCTCCTACGAGCAGTACTTC
>.|TRBV29-1|TRBJ2-1|many
CSVETGANEQFF
TGCAGCGTTGAGACCGGGGCCAATGAGCAGTTCTTC
>TRBD2|TRBV6-2/TRBV6-3|TRBJ2-1|few
CAAKRGGASGRNEQFF
TGTGCCGCTAAAAGGGGAGGGGCTAGCGGAAGGAATGAGCAGTTCTTC
>.|TRBV6-1|TRBJ1-4|.
CATRGATNEKLFF
TGTGCCACCAGGGGCGCAACTAATGAAAAACTGTTTTTT
>.|TRBV10-3|TRBJ1-6|.
CAISESTGIQPLHF
TGTGCCATCAGTGAGTCGACTGGCATCCAGCCCCTCCACTTT
>.|TRBV20-1|TRBJ2-1|.
CSARAEGWYNEQFF
TGCAGTGCTAGGGCAGAAGGGTGGTACAATGAGCAGTTCTTC
>.|TRBV27|TRBJ2-6|few
CARPGANVLTF
TGTGCCAGACCGGGAGCCAACGTCCTGACTTTC
>.|TRBV18|TRBJ2-5|few
CASSPTRNQETQYF
TGTGCCAGCTCACCAACCCGGAACCAAGAGACCCAGTACTTC
>.|TRBV7-2|TRBJ2-7|.
CASNYGGLTYEQYF
TGTGCCAGCAACTACGGGGGGCTCACCTACGAGCAGTACTTC
>TRBD2|TRBV7-3|TRBJ2-5|.
CAGSPLGLAGGRETQYF
TGTGCCGGCAGCCCCCTGGGACTAGCGGGAGGTCGAGAGACCCAGTACTTC
>TRBD1|TRBV6-5|TRBJ1-1|.
CASSPGTAFEAFF
TGTGCCAGCAGTCCCGGGACAGCTTTTGAAGCTTTCTTT
>TRBD2|TRBV29-1|TRBJ2-3|.
CSVDRAGGSTDTQYF
TGCAGCGTTGACCGAGCGGGGGGATCCACAGATACGCAGTATTTT
>.|TRBV21-1|TRBJ1-1|.
CASSPVEGPTKAFF
TGTGCCAGCAGCCCTGTGGAGGGCCCTACAAAAGCTTTCTTT
>TRBD2|TRBV10-3|TRBJ2-5|many
CAIASGRRQETQYF
TGTGCCATCGCTAGCGGGAGGAGGCAAGAGACCCAGTACTTC
>.|TRBV3-1|TRBJ1-2|.
CASSQIKTHGYTF
TGTGCCAGCAGCCAGATAAAAACCCATGGCTACACCTTC
>.|TRBV28|TRBJ1-4|.
CASSSPVAILNEKLFF
TGTGCCAGCAGTTCACCAGTCGCTATCCTTAATGAAAAACTGTTTTTT
>TRBD2|TRBV3-1|TRBJ2-7|few
CASSQVYLAGIYEQYF
TGTGCCAGCAGCCAAGTCTACCTAGCGGGAATCTACGAGCAGTACTTC
>.|TRBV6-6|TRBJ1-2|few
CASSYSPSRDPYAGYTF
TGTGCCAGCAGTTATTCGCCATCCCGGGATCCCTACGCTGGCTACACCTTC
>.|TRBV25-1|TRBJ2-1|.
CASSDSRRADEQFF
TGTGCCAGCAGTGACTCCAGACGCGCGGATGAGCAGTTCTTC
>TRBD1|TRBV28|TRBJ2-1|.
CASRVTGDPSYNEQFF
TGTGCCAGCAGAGTGACAGGGGATCCCTCCTACAATGAGCAGTTCTTC
>.|TRBV7-2|TRBJ2-7|.
CASSFNEGLEQYF
TGTGCCAGCAGCTTCAACGAGGGACTCGAGCAGTACTTC
>.|TRBV27|TRBJ1-2|.
CASSPVGGRYGYTF
TGTGCCAGCAGCCCCGTGGGGGGACGGTATGGCTACACCTTC
>TRBD2|TRBV20-1|TRBJ2-3|few
CSARKLAGGQYF
TGCAGTGCTAGGAAACTAGCGGGAGGGCAGTATTTT
>.|TRBV7-9|TRBJ2-1|few
CASSLAAQGRNEQFF
TGTGCCAGCAGCTTAGCCGCCCAGGGTAGGAATGAGCAGTTCTTC
>TRBD2|TRBV20-1|TRBJ2-4|.
CSARGELANVGRWDIQYF
TGCAGTGCTAGAGGGGAACTAGCGAATGTGGGCCGATGGGACATTCAGTACTTC
>TRBD2|TRBV6-5|TRBJ2-7|.
CASSYASGYSYEQYF
TGTGCCAGCAGTTACGCTAGCGGTTATTCCTACGAGCAGTACTTC
>TRBD2|TRBV7-8|TRBJ2-3|many
CASSWGGGSDTQYF
TGTGCCAGCAGCTGGGGCGGGGGATCAGATACGCAGTATTTT
>TRBD2|TRBV7-3|TRBJ2-1|many
CASSLSGGGLANEQFF
TGTGCCAGCAGCTTATCAGGGGGGGGACTAGCCAATGAGCAGTTCTTC
>.|TRBV2|TRBJ1-4|.
CASSDLAGGEKLFF
TGTGCCAGCAGTGATCTGGCGGGAGGGGAAAAACTGTTTTTT
>.|TRBV6-2/TRBV6-3|TRBJ1-1|.
CASSFGADLTEAFF
TGTGCCAGCAGTTTCGGGGCAGACTTAACTGAAGCTTTCTTT
>TRBD1|TRBV29-1|TRBJ2-2|few
CSVLEDRGLRMGTGELFF
TGCAGCGTCCTAGAAGACAGGGGTTTACGGATGGGGACCGGGGAGCTGTTTTTT
>.|TRBV12-3/TRBV12-4|TRBJ1-2|.
CASSLGSHYGYTF
TGTGCCAGCAGTTTAGGTTCTCACTATGGCTACACCTTC
>.|TRBV7-9|TRBJ2-2|few
CASSAARFMELFF
TGTGCCAGCAGCGCGGCCCGTTTTATGGAGCTGTTTTTT
>.|TRBV28|TRBJ2-7|.
CASRLPRRGNEQYF
TGTGCCAGCAGACTCCCGAGGCGTGGGAACGAGCAGTACTTC
>.|TRBV7-8|TRBJ1-5|few
CASSLARGTGNQPQHF
TGTGCCAGCAGCTTAGCGCGTGGGACGGGGAATCAGCCCCAGCATTTT
>.|TRBV12-3/TRBV12-4|TRBJ1-6|.
CASSFAGRNSPLHF
TGTGCCAGCAGTTTTGCGGGTAGGAATTCACCCCTCCACTTT
>TRBD1|TRBV6-5|TRBJ1-2|.
CASSRTGTGSYGYTF
TGTGCCAGCAGTAGGACAGGGACCGGGAGCTATGGCTACACCTTC
>TRBD1|TRBV5-1|TRBJ2-1|once
CASSLSPGGVGNEHFF
TGCGCCAGCAGCTTATCCCCAGGGGGCGTTGGCAATGAGCACTTCTTC
>TRBD1|TRBV6-1|TRBJ1-5|.
CASEDRGGQPQHF
TGTGCAAGCGAGGACAGGGGTGGTCAGCCCCAGCATTTT
>.|TRBV29-1|TRBJ2-7|.
CSVRQGISEQYF
TGCAGCGTTCGCCAGGGGATTTCCGAGCAGTACTTC
>.|TRBV5-1|TRBJ2-5|few
CASSLEGGTTRETQYF
TGCGCCAGCAGCTTGGAGGGGGGAACAACCAGGGAGACCCAGTACTTC
>.|TRBV5-1|TRBJ2-7|.
CASSLSIHDQYF
TGCGCCAGCAGCTTGTCCATCCACGATCAGTACTTC
>.|TRBV5-1|TRBJ2-5|.
CASSARGGGETQYF
TGCGCCAGCAGCGCGAGAGGGGGAGGTGAGACCCAGTACTTC
>.|TRBV20-1|TRBJ2-5|.
CSARDSLYQETQYF
TGCAGTGCCCGGGACTCGCTGTACCAAGAGACCCAGTACTTC
>TRBD2|TRBV20-1|TRBJ2-1|.
CSATLWGGSYNEQFF
TGCAGTGCAACCCTTTGGGGGGGATCCTACAATGAGCAGTTCTTC
>TRBD2|TRBV12-3/TRBV12-4|TRBJ2-5|few
CASSPPEAGGIVQYF
TGTGCCAGCAGTCCACCCGAAGCGGGAGGTATCGTGCAGTACTTC
>.|TRBV25-1|TRBJ1-1|.
CASKGGWIAEAFF
TGTGCCAGCAAAGGGGGGTGGATCGCTGAAGCTTTCTTT
>TRBD1|TRBV28|TRBJ2-7|.
CASSPLSGTDYEQYF
TGTGCCAGCAGCCCCCTTTCCGGGACAGATTACGAGCAGTACTTC
>.|TRBV7-2|TRBJ1-5|.
CASSLDPSNQPQHF
TGTGCCAGCAGCTTAGACCCTAGCAATCAGCCCCAGCATTTT
>.|TRBV20-1|TRBJ2-5|.
CSSGGLETQYF
TGCAGTTCGGGGGGCCTGGAGACCCAGTACTTC
>TRBD2|TRBV29-1|TRBJ2-1|few
CSVEGLAGGQFYNEQFF
TGCAGCGTCGAGGGACTAGCGGGAGGACAATTCTACAATGAGCAGTTCTTC